This T cell receptor (beta chain) came from a study of shared clonotypes between healthy human individuals. Turning to the study itself: Samples came from two female and a few male donors aged 18 to 49. A donor's plate count was three for CD4 naive and three for CD4 memory; CD8 naive had two and CD8 memory one.

Here immunoSEQ multiplex PCR was the method, and the copy in TCRdb shows in-frame clones only, minus some. The sample consists of approximately 1.9 million clones, approximately 92% of them appearing once. The CDR3 is 15 amino acids. V dropped 3 bases and J dropped 2; count of bases not matched to a gene: 3. Germline V gene data show CDR1 as SEHNR and CDR2 as FQNEAQ (reference sequence). Positive CCR7 selection of CD45RO-negative cells yielded the naive CD8 cells, and terminally differentiated effector memory CD45RA+ cells were excluded. Specimen: naive CD8+ T cells from PBMCs. The sequence was collected from a young man in good health. Some clones in this sample may be carry-over from other donors' samples. The chain couples TRBV7-9 to TRBJ2-2, with TRBD1 matching 7 bases. This CDR3 is CASSFDRANTGELFF. CDR3 nucleotide sequence: TGTGCCAGCAGCTTTGACAGGGCCAACACCGGGGAGCTGTTTTTT.